These T cell receptor beta chains were read from a single sample in a study of cytomegalovirus exposure and HLA in healthy donors. Sequencing used immunoSEQ multiplex PCR; TCRdb keeps in-frame clones, though not all of them. The table lists more than 90,000 clones, around 81% of them singletons, with approximately 4% in the top ten. Sequenced: PBMCs. Every receptor here comes from a woman in her sixties or seventies in good health and CMV-seropositive. CDR3s include the opening cysteine and the closing phenylalanine or tryptophan. The D gene is left open where the match is weak. Clone size is shown for a subset of rows, as once, few, many or a class of expanded clone.

d_call: -
clone_size: many
v_call: TRBV10-2
j_call: TRBJ2-6
cdr3_nt: TGCGCCAGCAGTGAGTCGTGGGGTGGGCGGGGAAGAAGCTCTGGGGCCAACGTCCTGACTTTC
cdr3_aa: CASSESWGGRGRSSGANVLTF

d_call: TRBD1
clone_size: -
v_call: TRBV19
j_call: TRBJ1-1
cdr3_nt: TGTGCCAGTAGTATACTCGGACAGGGGCGAGGAGGCACTGAAGCTTTCTTT
cdr3_aa: CASSILGQGRGGTEAFF

d_call: TRBD2
clone_size: few
v_call: TRBV6-6
j_call: TRBJ2-2
cdr3_nt: TGTGCCAGCAGTTACTCGAGCGGGGCAGACACCGGGGAGCTGTTTTTT
cdr3_aa: CASSYSSGADTGELFF

d_call: TRBD2
clone_size: -
v_call: TRBV27
j_call: TRBJ2-7
cdr3_nt: TGTGCCAGCAGTTTATCCCTAGCGGGACACTCCTACGAGCAGTACTTC
cdr3_aa: CASSLSLAGHSYEQYF

d_call: -
clone_size: -
v_call: TRBV18
j_call: TRBJ1-3
cdr3_nt: TGTGCCAGCTCACCACAGCCGGGAGGTTCGTCTGGAAACACCATATATTTT
cdr3_aa: CASSPQPGGSSGNTIYF

d_call: TRBD2
clone_size: once
v_call: TRBV2
j_call: TRBJ2-7
cdr3_nt: TGTGCCAGCAGTCCACGGGAGGGCCGGGACGAGCAGTACTTC
cdr3_aa: CASSPREGRDEQYF

d_call: -
clone_size: -
v_call: TRBV6-6
j_call: TRBJ1-2
cdr3_nt: TGTGCCAGCACCCGAGGAGGGACGGGCTATGGCTACACCTTC
cdr3_aa: CASTRGGTGYGYTF

d_call: TRBD2
clone_size: -
v_call: TRBV5-4
j_call: TRBJ2-1
cdr3_nt: TGTGCCAGCAGCCATGCCGAGCGGGACCTAGCCTACAATGAGCAGTTCTTC
cdr3_aa: CASSHAERDLAYNEQFF

d_call: TRBD1
clone_size: -
v_call: TRBV5-1
j_call: TRBJ2-7
cdr3_nt: TGCGCCAGCAGCCCTCAGGGGGTGGGAAGGGGGTTCATCTACGAGCAGTACTTC
cdr3_aa: CASSPQGVGRGFIYEQYF

d_call: TRBD1
clone_size: -
v_call: TRBV5-1
j_call: TRBJ1-4
cdr3_nt: TGCGCCAGCAGCGCGTCCGGGACAGTTGTTGAAAAACTGTTTTTT
cdr3_aa: CASSASGTVVEKLFF

d_call: -
clone_size: -
v_call: TRBV2
j_call: TRBJ1-2
cdr3_nt: TGTGCCATCGGACGGGGGAACTATGGCTACACCTTC
cdr3_aa: CAIGRGNYGYTF

d_call: TRBD1
clone_size: -
v_call: TRBV7-2
j_call: TRBJ2-1
cdr3_nt: TGTGCCAGCAGCTTAATGGGGACAGGGGTCAATGAGCAGTTCTTC
cdr3_aa: CASSLMGTGVNEQFF

d_call: TRBD1
clone_size: -
v_call: TRBV7-2
j_call: TRBJ2-1
cdr3_nt: TGTGCCAGCAGGAAGGACAGGGGGAGCTCAAATGAGCAGTTCTTC
cdr3_aa: CASRKDRGSSNEQFF

d_call: -
clone_size: -
v_call: TRBV9
j_call: TRBJ1-4
cdr3_nt: TGTGCCAGCAGCGTACAGGGTGCTAATGAAAAACTGTTTTTT
cdr3_aa: CASSVQGANEKLFF

d_call: -
clone_size: -
v_call: TRBV7-9
j_call: TRBJ1-3
cdr3_nt: TGTTCCAGCAGCTTCAGAGGGTCTGGAAACACCATATATTTT
cdr3_aa: CSSSFRGSGNTIYF

d_call: TRBD2
clone_size: -
v_call: TRBV7-3
j_call: TRBJ2-1
cdr3_nt: TGTGCCAGCAGCTTGCAAGCGGGAGCCTACAATGAGCAGTTCTTC
cdr3_aa: CASSLQAGAYNEQFF

d_call: TRBD1
clone_size: -
v_call: TRBV18
j_call: TRBJ1-2
cdr3_nt: TGTGCCAGCTCACCACCGGGACAGGGAATCGATAGCTATGGCTACACCTTC
cdr3_aa: CASSPPGQGIDSYGYTF

d_call: -
clone_size: -
v_call: TRBV7-8
j_call: TRBJ1-1
cdr3_nt: TGTGCCAGCAGCTTAATAGCGGGGGTGGGTGGCACTGAAGCTTTCTTT
cdr3_aa: CASSLIAGVGGTEAFF

d_call: -
clone_size: -
v_call: TRBV11-3
j_call: TRBJ2-7
cdr3_nt: TGTGCCAGCAGCTTAAGCGGCAAAGGGGGGCAGTACTTC
cdr3_aa: CASSLSGKGGQYF

d_call: -
clone_size: -
v_call: TRBV2
j_call: TRBJ1-4
cdr3_nt: TGTGCCAGCATGCCGCGGACAGATAATGAAAAACTGTTTTTT
cdr3_aa: CASMPRTDNEKLFF

d_call: -
clone_size: once
v_call: TRBV4-2
j_call: TRBJ1-1
cdr3_nt: TGTGCCAGCAGCCAAGCCGGGACACCGAACACTGAAGCTTTCTTT
cdr3_aa: CASSQAGTPNTEAFF

d_call: TRBD1
clone_size: -
v_call: TRBV2
j_call: TRBJ2-4
cdr3_nt: TGTGCCAGCAGGGCAGGGGGAAACATTCAGTACTTC
cdr3_aa: CASRAGGNIQYF

d_call: -
clone_size: -
v_call: TRBV7-2
j_call: TRBJ2-3
cdr3_nt: TGTGCCAGCAGCCTAGGATGGAGGGGGCGCACAGATACGCAGTATTTT
cdr3_aa: CASSLGWRGRTDTQYF

d_call: -
clone_size: -
v_call: TRBV12-5
j_call: TRBJ2-2
cdr3_nt: TGTGCTAGTGTCCCGGGGGGCCTCACCGGGGAGCTGTTTTTT
cdr3_aa: CASVPGGLTGELFF

d_call: TRBD1
clone_size: -
v_call: TRBV18
j_call: TRBJ1-3
cdr3_nt: TGTGCCAGCTCATCCAGACAGGGCGATCGAAACACCATATATTTT
cdr3_aa: CASSSRQGDRNTIYF

d_call: TRBD2
clone_size: -
v_call: TRBV28
j_call: TRBJ2-2
cdr3_nt: TGTGCCAGCAGTTTGGCTAGCGGGTGGACCGGGGAGCTGTTTTTT
cdr3_aa: CASSLASGWTGELFF

d_call: TRBD2
clone_size: -
v_call: TRBV11-3
j_call: TRBJ2-1
cdr3_nt: TGTGCCAGCAGCTCGGGACTAGCGGACAATGAGCAGTTCTTC
cdr3_aa: CASSSGLADNEQFF

d_call: -
clone_size: -
v_call: TRBV28
j_call: TRBJ2-3
cdr3_nt: TGTGCCAGCAGTCCACCTCCGGGGTTGGTTATAGATACGCAGTATTTT
cdr3_aa: CASSPPPGLVIDTQYF

d_call: -
clone_size: once
v_call: TRBV6-5
j_call: TRBJ2-7
cdr3_nt: TGTGCCACGGACACCGTACCCTACGAGCAGTACTTC
cdr3_aa: CATDTVPYEQYF

d_call: -
clone_size: few
v_call: TRBV9
j_call: TRBJ2-3
cdr3_nt: TGTGCCAGCAGCGTAGCGCCCCAGGGGTCGAGCACAGATACGCAGTATTTT
cdr3_aa: CASSVAPQGSSTDTQYF

d_call: TRBD1
clone_size: -
v_call: TRBV5-4
j_call: TRBJ1-2
cdr3_nt: TGTGCCAGCAGCGCCTCGAGGACAGGCTCCTATGGCTACACCTTC
cdr3_aa: CASSASRTGSYGYTF

d_call: -
clone_size: -
v_call: TRBV19
j_call: TRBJ2-3
cdr3_nt: TGTGCCAGTAGTATTTCCGGGGGCACAGATACGCAGTATTTT
cdr3_aa: CASSISGGTDTQYF

d_call: TRBD2
clone_size: -
v_call: TRBV7-9
j_call: TRBJ2-1
cdr3_nt: TGTGCCAGCATCTGGTACGGCGGGGGGGCCTACAATGAGCAGTTCTTC
cdr3_aa: CASIWYGGGAYNEQFF

d_call: TRBD2
clone_size: -
v_call: TRBV5-1
j_call: TRBJ2-3
cdr3_nt: TGCGCCAGCAGCTTGACTAGCGGGCTGGATACGCAGTATTTT
cdr3_aa: CASSLTSGLDTQYF

d_call: TRBD1
clone_size: -
v_call: TRBV15
j_call: TRBJ1-5
cdr3_nt: TGTGCCACCAGCAGACGGGGGGTCAGGGGGCTTCAGCCCCAGCATTTT
cdr3_aa: CATSRRGVRGLQPQHF

d_call: -
clone_size: -
v_call: TRBV6-6
j_call: TRBJ2-3
cdr3_nt: TGTGCCAGCAGTTACTCGAGAACAGGCACAGATACGCAGTATTTT
cdr3_aa: CASSYSRTGTDTQYF

d_call: -
clone_size: -
v_call: TRBV5-1
j_call: TRBJ2-2
cdr3_nt: TGCGCCAGCAGCTTGGTACCGGGACTCGCCGGGGAGCTGTTTTTT
cdr3_aa: CASSLVPGLAGELFF

d_call: -
clone_size: few
v_call: TRBV7-9
j_call: TRBJ1-4
cdr3_nt: TGTGCCAGCAGCTTTTTTAAGGGGGGGGGTGAAAAACTGTTTTTT
cdr3_aa: CASSFFKGGGEKLFF

d_call: -
clone_size: -
v_call: TRBV5-1
j_call: TRBJ2-1
cdr3_nt: TGCGCCAGCAGCTTGGACAGCTACAATGAGCAGTTCTTC
cdr3_aa: CASSLDSYNEQFF

d_call: TRBD2
clone_size: once
v_call: TRBV5-1
j_call: TRBJ2-1
cdr3_nt: TGCGCCAGCAGCTTCAGCGCGGGAGTCGATGAGCAGTTCTTC
cdr3_aa: CASSFSAGVDEQFF

d_call: -
clone_size: -
v_call: TRBV6-4
j_call: TRBJ2-7
cdr3_nt: TGTGCCAGCAGAAGGGACACCAGCTCCTACGAGCAGTACTTC
cdr3_aa: CASRRDTSSYEQYF

d_call: TRBD1
clone_size: -
v_call: TRBV6-1
j_call: TRBJ2-7
cdr3_nt: TGTGCCAGCAGTGAACAACAGGGGAACGAGCAGTACTTC
cdr3_aa: CASSEQQGNEQYF

d_call: TRBD1
clone_size: -
v_call: TRBV19
j_call: TRBJ1-2
cdr3_nt: TGTGCCAGTAGTGCCTGGACAGGGGACCTCTATGGCTACACCTTC
cdr3_aa: CASSAWTGDLYGYTF

d_call: -
clone_size: -
v_call: TRBV7-9
j_call: TRBJ1-1
cdr3_nt: TGTTCCAGCAGCTCCCCCATGTACACTGAAGCTTTCTTT
cdr3_aa: CSSSSPMYTEAFF

d_call: -
clone_size: -
v_call: TRBV14
j_call: TRBJ1-5
cdr3_nt: TGTGCCAGCAGCCAAGAAAATCGGGGTCGGAGCAATCAGCCCCAGCATTTT
cdr3_aa: CASSQENRGRSNQPQHF

d_call: TRBD1
clone_size: once
v_call: TRBV5-1
j_call: TRBJ2-1
cdr3_nt: TGCGCCAGCAGCGCCGGATCCCAGGGGGCTGAGCAGTTCTTC
cdr3_aa: CASSAGSQGAEQFF

d_call: TRBD1
clone_size: -
v_call: TRBV11-2
j_call: TRBJ1-5
cdr3_nt: TGTGCCAGCAGCTTAGGACAGGGGATGTACCAGCCCCAGCATTTT
cdr3_aa: CASSLGQGMYQPQHF

d_call: TRBD2
clone_size: -
v_call: TRBV28
j_call: TRBJ2-1
cdr3_nt: TGTGCCAGCAGCACCCCTTCCGGGACTAGCGGGACCAATGAGCAGTTCTTC
cdr3_aa: CASSTPSGTSGTNEQFF

d_call: -
clone_size: -
v_call: TRBV5-4
j_call: TRBJ1-2
cdr3_nt: TGTGCCAGCAGCCCGGGTGGCGGACAGACTCAGCTTGATGGCTACACCTTC
cdr3_aa: CASSPGGGQTQLDGYTF

d_call: -
clone_size: -
v_call: TRBV7-2
j_call: TRBJ2-7
cdr3_nt: TGTGCCAGCAGCCCTGACAGGTACTCCTACGAGCAGTACTTC
cdr3_aa: CASSPDRYSYEQYF

d_call: -
clone_size: -
v_call: TRBV19
j_call: TRBJ1-3
cdr3_nt: TGTGCCAGTAGTGTCTTACATGGTCCTGGAAACACCATATATTTT
cdr3_aa: CASSVLHGPGNTIYF

d_call: -
clone_size: -
v_call: TRBV27
j_call: TRBJ2-3
cdr3_nt: TGTGCCAGCAGCAAACCGGGAAGGGGACAAGATACGCAGTATTTT
cdr3_aa: CASSKPGRGQDTQYF